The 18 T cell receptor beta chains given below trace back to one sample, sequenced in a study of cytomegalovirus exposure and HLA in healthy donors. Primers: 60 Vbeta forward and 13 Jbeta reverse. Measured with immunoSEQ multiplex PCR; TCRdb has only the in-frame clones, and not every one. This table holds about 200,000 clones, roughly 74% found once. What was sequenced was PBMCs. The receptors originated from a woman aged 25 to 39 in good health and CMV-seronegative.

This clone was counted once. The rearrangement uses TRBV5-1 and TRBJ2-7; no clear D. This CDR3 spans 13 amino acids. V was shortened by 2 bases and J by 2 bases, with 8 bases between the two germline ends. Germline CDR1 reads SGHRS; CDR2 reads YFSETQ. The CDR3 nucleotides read TGCGCCAGCAGCTTCGAGGTAACCTACGAGCAGTACTTC. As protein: CASSFEVTYEQYF. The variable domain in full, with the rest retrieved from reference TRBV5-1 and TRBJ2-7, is KAGVTQTPRYLIKTRGQQVTLSCSPISGHRSVSWYQQTPGQGLQFLFEYFSETQRNKGNFPGRFSGRQFSNSRSEMNVSTLELGDSALYLCASSFEVTYEQYFGPGTRLTVT.

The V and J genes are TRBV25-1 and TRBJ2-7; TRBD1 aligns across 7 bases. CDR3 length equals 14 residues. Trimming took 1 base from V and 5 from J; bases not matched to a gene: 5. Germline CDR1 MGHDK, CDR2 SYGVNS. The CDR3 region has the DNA TGTGCCAGCAGTGAATGGGACAGAACGAACGAGCAGTACTTC. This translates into CASSEWDRTNEQYF.

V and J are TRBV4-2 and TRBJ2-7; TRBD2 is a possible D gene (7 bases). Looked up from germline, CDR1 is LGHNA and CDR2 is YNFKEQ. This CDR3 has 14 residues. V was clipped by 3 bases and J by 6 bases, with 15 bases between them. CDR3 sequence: CASSQGGLLGEQYF. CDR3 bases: TGTGCCAGCAGCCAGGGGGGGCTTCTCGGCGAGCAGTACTTC.

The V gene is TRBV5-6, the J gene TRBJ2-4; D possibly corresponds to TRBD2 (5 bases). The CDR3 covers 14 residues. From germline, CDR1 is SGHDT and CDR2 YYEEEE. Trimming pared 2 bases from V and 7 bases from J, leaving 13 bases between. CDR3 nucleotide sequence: TGTGCCAGCAGCTTAGCAGTCGGGGTGAACATTCAGTACTTC. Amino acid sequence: CASSLAVGVNIQYF. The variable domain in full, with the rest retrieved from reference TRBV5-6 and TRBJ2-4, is DAGVTQSPTHLIKTRGQQVTLRCSPKSGHDTVSWYQQALGQGPQFIFQYYEEEERQRGNFPDRFSGHQFPNYSSELNVNALLLGDSALYLCASSLAVGVNIQYFGAGTRLSVL.

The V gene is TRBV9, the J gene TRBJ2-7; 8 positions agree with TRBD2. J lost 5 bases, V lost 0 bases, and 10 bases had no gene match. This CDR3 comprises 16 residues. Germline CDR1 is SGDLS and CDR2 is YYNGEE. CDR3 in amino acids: CASSVEVRAGANEQYF. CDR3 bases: TGTGCCAGCAGCGTAGAGGTCCGAGCGGGGGCCAACGAGCAGTACTTC.

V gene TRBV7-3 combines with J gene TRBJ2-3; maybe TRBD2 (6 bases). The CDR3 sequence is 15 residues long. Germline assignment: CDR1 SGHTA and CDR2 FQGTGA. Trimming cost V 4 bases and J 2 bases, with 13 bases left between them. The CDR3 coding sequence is TGTGCCAGCAGCTACAGACTAGGGGACACAGATACGCAGTATTTT. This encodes CASSYRLGDTDTQYF.

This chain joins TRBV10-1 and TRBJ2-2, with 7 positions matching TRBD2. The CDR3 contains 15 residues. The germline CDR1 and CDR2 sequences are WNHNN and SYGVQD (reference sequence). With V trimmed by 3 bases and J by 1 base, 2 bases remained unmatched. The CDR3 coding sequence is TGCGCCAGCAGTGACCCGGGGGGGAACACCGGGGAGCTGTTTTTT. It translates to CASSDPGGNTGELFF.

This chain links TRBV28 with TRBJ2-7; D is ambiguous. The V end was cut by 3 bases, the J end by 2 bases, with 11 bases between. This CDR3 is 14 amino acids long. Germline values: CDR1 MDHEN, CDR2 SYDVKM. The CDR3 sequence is CASSFLTQTYEQYF. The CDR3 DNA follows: TGTGCCAGCAGTTTCCTCACGCAGACCTACGAGCAGTACTTC.

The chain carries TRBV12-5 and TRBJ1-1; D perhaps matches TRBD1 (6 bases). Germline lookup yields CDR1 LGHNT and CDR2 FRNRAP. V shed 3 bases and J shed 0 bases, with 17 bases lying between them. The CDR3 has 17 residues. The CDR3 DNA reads TGTGCTAGTGGTTTCCGCAATCGGGACAATTTGAACACTGAAGCTTTCTTT. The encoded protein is CASGFRNRDNLNTEAFF.

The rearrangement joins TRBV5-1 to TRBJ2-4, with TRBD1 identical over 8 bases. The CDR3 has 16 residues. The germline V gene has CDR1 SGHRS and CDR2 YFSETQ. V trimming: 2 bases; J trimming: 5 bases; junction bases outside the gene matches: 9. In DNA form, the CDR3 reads TGCGCCAGCAGCTTCCCTCCGGGACAGGCAGAAAACATTCAGTACTTC. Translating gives CASSFPPGQAENIQYF.

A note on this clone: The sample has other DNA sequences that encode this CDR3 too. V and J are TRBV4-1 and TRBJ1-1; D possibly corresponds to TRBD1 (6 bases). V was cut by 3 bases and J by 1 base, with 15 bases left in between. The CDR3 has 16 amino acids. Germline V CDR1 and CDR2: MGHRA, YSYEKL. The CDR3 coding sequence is TGCGCCAGCAGCCAGATCCCGGGCAGGGGGAACACTGAAGCTTTCTTT. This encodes CASSQIPGRGNTEAFF.

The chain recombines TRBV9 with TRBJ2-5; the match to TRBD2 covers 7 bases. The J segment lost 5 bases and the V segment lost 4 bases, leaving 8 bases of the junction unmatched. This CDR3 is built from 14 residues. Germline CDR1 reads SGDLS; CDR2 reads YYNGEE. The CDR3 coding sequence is TGTGCCAGCAGCCTCCTGGGGGGGTTGGAGACCCAGTACTTC. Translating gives CASSLLGGLETQYF.

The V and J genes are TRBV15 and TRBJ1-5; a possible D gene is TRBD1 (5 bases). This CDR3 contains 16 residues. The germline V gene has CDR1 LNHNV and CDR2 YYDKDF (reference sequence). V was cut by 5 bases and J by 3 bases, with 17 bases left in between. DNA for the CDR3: TGTGCCACCAGCTCCCCAGGGAAGAAAACCAATCAGCCCCAGCATTTT. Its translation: CATSSPGKKTNQPQHF.

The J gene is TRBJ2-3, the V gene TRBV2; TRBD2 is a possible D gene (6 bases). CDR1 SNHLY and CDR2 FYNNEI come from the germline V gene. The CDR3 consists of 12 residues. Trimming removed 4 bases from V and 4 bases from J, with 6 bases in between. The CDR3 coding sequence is TGTGCCAGCAGTGCGGGGGCAGATACGCAGTATTTT. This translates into CASSAGADTQYF.

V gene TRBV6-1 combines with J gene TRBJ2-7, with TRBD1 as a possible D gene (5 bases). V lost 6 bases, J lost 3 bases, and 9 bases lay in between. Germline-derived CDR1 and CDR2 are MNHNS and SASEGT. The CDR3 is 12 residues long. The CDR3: CASSQGDYEQYF. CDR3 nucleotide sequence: TGTGCCAGCAGCCAAGGGGACTACGAGCAGTACTTC.

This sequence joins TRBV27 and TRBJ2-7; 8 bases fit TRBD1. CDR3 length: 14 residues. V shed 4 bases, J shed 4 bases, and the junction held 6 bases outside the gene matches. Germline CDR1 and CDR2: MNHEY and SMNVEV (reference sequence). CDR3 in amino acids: CASSSTGGAYEQYF. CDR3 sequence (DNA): TGTGCCAGCAGTTCTACAGGGGGTGCGTACGAGCAGTACTTC.

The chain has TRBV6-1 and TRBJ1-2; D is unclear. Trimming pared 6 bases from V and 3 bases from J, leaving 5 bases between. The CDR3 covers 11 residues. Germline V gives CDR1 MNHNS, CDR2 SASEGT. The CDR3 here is CASRQDYGYTF. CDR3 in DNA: TGTGCCAGCAGGCAGGACTATGGCTACACCTTC.

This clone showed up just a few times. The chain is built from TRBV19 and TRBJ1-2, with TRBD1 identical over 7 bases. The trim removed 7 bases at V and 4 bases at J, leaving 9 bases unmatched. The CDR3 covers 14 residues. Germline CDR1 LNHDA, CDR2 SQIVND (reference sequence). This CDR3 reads CASIKTGIGYGYTF. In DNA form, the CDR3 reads TGTGCCAGTATTAAGACAGGGATAGGCTATGGCTACACCTTC.